This TCR beta chain was identified during a study of blood T cells in healthy people across ages. The CDR3 sequence is 19 residues long. Germline values: CDR1 SNHLY, CDR2 FYNNEI. The V end was cut by 6 bases, the J end by 0 bases, with 21 bases between. Then a second PCR, running roughly 7 to 11 cycles, was carried out with a sample-barcoded 5' primer and a J-beta primer mix. Each CDR3 protein gets one entry after TCRdb re-called the 5' RACE reads with MiXCR. The top ten hold around 15% of the sample, which has 800,000 to 950,000 distinct CDR3 sequences, around 48% seen once. This clonotype was obtained from a man under 40 in good health. Input material: blood. This chain connects TRBV2 to TRBJ1-6; TRBD1 is a possible D gene (5 bases). CDR3 sequence: CASSLAGTPGSSYNSPLHF. The CDR3 nucleotides read TGTGCCAGCAGCCTGGCCGGGACTCCGGGAAGCTCCTATAATTCACCCCTCCACTTT.